Listed here are 30 T cell receptor beta chains from one sample, sequenced in a study of shared clonotypes between healthy human individuals. Assay used: immunoSEQ multiplex PCR; TCRdb lists only in-frame clones, some missing. The data hold about 580,000 clones, with more than 95% observed a single time. Terminally differentiated effector memory CD45RA+ cells were left out of the naive CD8 fraction, which was CD45RO-negative and positively selected for CCR7. The sequencing input was naive CD8+ T cells sorted from blood. Receptor source: a man aged 25-40 years in good health.

J is TRBJ2-3 and V is TRBV10-3, with TRBD2 matching 8 bases. V shed 6 bases and J 5 bases; nucleotides not matched to a gene: 7. Looked up from germline, CDR1 is ENHRY and CDR2 is SYGVKD. The CDR3 loop spans 14 amino acids. The CDR3: CAISIGRAGDTQYF. CDR3 nucleotide sequence: TGTGCCATCAGCATCGGGAGGGCCGGAGATACGCAGTATTTT.

The V gene is TRBV2, the J gene TRBJ2-7; D ambiguous. Germline V CDR1 and CDR2: SNHLY, FYNNEI. V gave up 1 base and J gave up 9 bases, with 10 bases separating them. The CDR3 consists of 12 residues. The CDR3 is CASSEELQGQYF. The CDR3 DNA reads TGTGCCAGCAGTGAAGAACTTCAAGGGCAGTACTTC.

This clone was recorded once. The same CDR3 also results from other DNA sequences found in this sample. This chain joins TRBV7-9 and TRBJ1-1; D gene uncertain. The CDR3 covers 12 residues. V dropped 6 bases and J dropped 0 bases, with 5 bases sitting between them. CDR1 is SEHNR, CDR2 FQNEAQ, per germline (reference sequence). The CDR3 region is CASSGLNTEAFF. The DNA of the CDR3 is TGTGCCAGCAGTGGGTTGAACACTGAAGCTTTCTTT.

The chain employs TRBV9 and TRBJ2-1; D may be TRBD1 (6 bases). V lost 3 bases to trimming and J lost 8 bases, with 9 bases between them. This CDR3 is 12 amino acids long. The germline CDR1 and CDR2 sequences are SGDLS and YYNGEE. The CDR3 loop reads CASSGRGDEQFF. The DNA of the CDR3 is TGTGCCAGCAGCGGCAGGGGCGATGAGCAGTTCTTC.

The chain couples TRBV28 to TRBJ2-1, with TRBD2 as a possible D gene (5 bases). In germline, CDR1 is MDHEN, CDR2 SYDVKM. The length of the CDR3 is 16 residues. The ends were cut back, 2 bases at V and 3 bases at J, with 14 bases in the middle. The CDR3 region has the DNA TGTGCCAGCAGTTTAGGTTCTAGCCCCCACTACAATGAGCAGTTCTTC. This codes for CASSLGSSPHYNEQFF. The full variable domain, rest sourced from reference TRBV28 and TRBJ2-1, is DVKVTQSSRYLVKRTGEKVFLECVQDMDHENMFWYRQDPGLGLRLIYFSYDVKMKEKGDIPEGYSVSREKKERFSLILESASTNQTSMYLCASSLGSSPHYNEQFFGPGTRLTVL.

The rearrangement uses TRBV29-1 and TRBJ2-5; 10 nucleotides agree with TRBD1. Germline lookup yields CDR1 SQVTM and CDR2 ANQGSEA. The CDR3 spans 17 residues. V shed 1 base and J 1 base; nucleotides not matched to a gene: 9. In nucleotides, the CDR3 is TGCAGCGTTGAAGGAATTGGGGACAGGGGCCTCCAAGAGACCCAGTACTTC. It is translated as CSVEGIGDRGLQETQYF. The variable domain in full, completed from reference TRBV29-1 and TRBJ2-5, reads SAVISQKPSRDICQRGTSLTIQCQVDSQVTMMFWYRQQPGQSLTLIATANQGSEATYESGFVIDKFPISRPNLTFSTLTVSNMSPEDSSIYLCSVEGIGDRGLQETQYFGPGTRLLVL.

Concerning this clone: The sample contains more than one DNA sequence encoding this CDR3. The chain is built from TRBV29-1 and TRBJ2-1, with 9 nucleotides matching TRBD2. V trimming: 1 base; J trimming: 2 bases; junction bases outside the gene matches: 3. There are 15 residues in the CDR3. The germline gives CDR1 SQVTM, CDR2 ANQGSEA. The chain's CDR3 is CSVEGLAGPYNEQFF. The CDR3 bases are TGCAGCGTTGAAGGGCTAGCGGGACCCTACAATGAGCAGTTCTTC.

This rearrangement joins TRBV15 to TRBJ1-3; D gene uncertain. The V and J ends lost 0 bases and 2 bases respectively, with 8 bases between them. The CDR3 length is 15 residues. Germline-derived CDR1 and CDR2 are LNHNV and YYDKDF (reference sequence). The chain's CDR3 is CATSRDRSPGNTIYF. The CDR3 DNA sequence: TGTGCCACCAGCAGAGATAGGTCACCTGGAAACACCATATATTTT. Supplemented by reference TRBV15 and TRBJ1-3, the full variable domain reads DAMVIQNPRYQVTQFGKPVTLSCSQTLNHNVMYWYQQKSSQAPKLLFHYYDKDFNNEADTPDNFQSRRPNTSFCFLDIRSPGLGDTAMYLCATSRDRSPGNTIYFGEGSWLTVV.

The J gene is TRBJ2-3, the V gene TRBV9; D is possibly TRBD2 (7 bases). The CDR3 spans 14 residues. V lost 3 bases, J lost 6 bases, and 14 bases lay in between. Germline CDR1 reads SGDLS; CDR2 reads YYNGEE. The chain's CDR3 is CASSGSGQGDTQYF. The CDR3 DNA sequence: TGTGCCAGCAGCGGTAGCGGGCAGGGGGATACGCAGTATTTT.

This chain joins TRBV27 and TRBJ2-5; D is undetermined. The CDR3 has 13 residues. CDR1 MNHEY and CDR2 SMNVEV come from the germline V gene (reference sequence). With 4 bases removed from V and 5 bases from J, the gap between germline ends came to 11 bases. CDR3 nucleotides: TGTGCCAGCAGTTCCCCCACGTGGGAGACCCAGTACTTC. Amino acids: CASSSPTWETQYF.

Concerning this clone: Other DNA sequences from this sample encode an identical CDR3 as well. This chain links TRBV5-4 with TRBJ2-2; D call uncertain. The CDR3 spans 14 residues. CDR1 and CDR2 from the germline V gene are SGHNT and YYREEE (reference sequence). Deletions cut 0 bases from V and 5 bases from J, with 8 bases between. Here the CDR3 reads CASSLGQDTGELFF. The CDR3 DNA sequence: TGTGCCAGCAGCTTGGGCCAGGATACCGGGGAGCTGTTTTTT. The variable domain in full, completed from reference TRBV5-4 and TRBJ2-2, reads ETGVTQSPTHLIKTRGQQVTLRCSSQSGHNTVSWYQQALGQGPQFIFQYYREEENGRGNFPPRFSGLQFPNYSSELNVNALELDDSALYLCASSLGQDTGELFFGEGSRLTVL.

The rearrangement links TRBV7-9 to TRBJ2-2; TRBD2 agrees at 8 bases. The CDR3 runs 18 residues. Trimming took 5 bases from V and 0 from J; bases not matched to a gene: 11. Germline loops: CDR1 SEHNR, CDR2 FQNEAQ (reference sequence). CDR3 residues: CASSPSPGTSSNTGELFF. In DNA, the CDR3 is TGTGCCAGCAGCCCGAGCCCCGGGACTAGTTCGAACACCGGGGAGCTGTTTTTT.

The chain recombines TRBV10-3 with TRBJ1-2; D may be TRBD1 (5 bases). V was clipped by 2 bases and J by 6 bases, with 13 bases between them. This CDR3 has 14 residues. The germline gives CDR1 ENHRY, CDR2 SYGVKD. Here the CDR3 DNA reads TGTGCCATCAGTGAGCCGGGGGGAAAGGATGGCTACACCTTC. It specifies CAISEPGGKDGYTF.

The chain links TRBV2 to TRBJ2-7; the D call may be TRBD1 or TRBD2 (6 bases each). CDR3 length equals 12 residues. The V gene lost 9 bases and the J gene lost 5 bases, with 14 bases spanning the gap. The germline V gene has CDR1 SNHLY and CDR2 FYNNEI. CDR3 nucleotide sequence: TGTGCCAGTACGGGGGCGCTCAACGAGCAGTACTTC. Protein: CASTGALNEQYF.

The V gene is TRBV5-1, the J gene TRBJ1-2; D remains unclear. Deletions cut 5 bases from V and 8 bases from J, with 19 bases between. Germline V gene sequence: CDR1 SGHRS, CDR2 YFSETQ. This CDR3 contains 14 residues. The CDR3 nucleotides are TGCGCCAGCAGTCCCGACGGCCTCATTTACGGCTACACCTTC. Residues: CASSPDGLIYGYTF.

This clone was picked up one time. The CDR3 sequence: CASSFLAAGGTDTQYF. CDR3 nucleotides: TGTGCCAGCAGCTTCCTCGCAGCGGGAGGCACAGATACGCAGTATTTT. The rearrangement uses TRBV7-9 and TRBJ2-3, with 8 bases aligning to TRBD2. Unmatched junction bases numbered 6, after V lost 3 bases and J lost 1 base. CDR3 length equals 16 residues. Germline V gives CDR1 SEHNR, CDR2 FQNEAQ (reference sequence).

This rearrangement joins TRBV29-1 to TRBJ2-7; D tentatively reads TRBD1 or TRBD2 (5 bases each). CDR1 and CDR2 (germline): SQVTM, ANQGSEA. V shed 4 bases and J shed 5 bases, with 15 bases lying between them. The CDR3 is 13 amino acids. Here the CDR3 DNA reads TGCAGCGTTGCGCCCCGCGAGGGGAACGAGCAGTACTTC. Its protein is CSVAPREGNEQYF.

The chain is built from TRBV7-9 and TRBJ2-1; a weak D match, TRBD2 (6 bases). The CDR3 spans 14 residues. V was trimmed by 5 bases and J by 5 bases, leaving 13 bases between them. Germline assignment: CDR1 SEHNR and CDR2 FQNEAQ (reference sequence). The CDR3 loop is CASSTGTLHNEQFF. Written as DNA, the CDR3 is TGTGCCAGCAGCACCGGGACTTTACACAATGAGCAGTTCTTC.

The chain is built from TRBV4-1 and TRBJ2-7, with TRBD2 as a possible D gene (5 bases). This CDR3 has 16 residues. Deletions cut 4 bases from V and 0 bases from J, with 16 bases between. Per germline, CDR1 MGHRA and CDR2 YSYEKL. This CDR3 is CASSLQGRGSSYEQYF. The CDR3 nucleotides read TGCGCCAGCAGCCTCCAAGGCCGGGGTAGCTCCTACGAGCAGTACTTC.

The J gene is TRBJ1-5, the V gene TRBV10-3; no definite D call. This CDR3 region has 12 residues. Germline V lookup: CDR1 ENHRY, CDR2 SYGVKD. The ends were cut back, 3 bases at V and 4 bases at J, with 4 bases in the middle. The CDR3: CAISDPNQPQHF. CDR3 in DNA: TGTGCCATCAGTGACCCTAATCAGCCCCAGCATTTT.

The chain links TRBV5-1 to TRBJ2-4; 12 bases are shared with TRBD1. CDR1 is SGHRS, CDR2 YFSETQ, per germline. V shed 4 bases and J 1 base; nucleotides not matched to a gene: 9. This CDR3 has 18 residues. Here the CDR3 DNA reads TGCGCCAGCAGCCCCGGGACAGGGGGCAGTAAGGCCAAAAACATTCAGTACTTC. This encodes CASSPGTGGSKAKNIQYF.

V usage is TRBV5-6 and J usage is TRBJ1-1; perhaps TRBD1 as D (5 bases). This CDR3 is built from 13 residues. Per the germline V gene, CDR1 is SGHDT and CDR2 is YYEEEE. Trimming cost V 4 bases and J 3 bases, with 10 bases left between them. DNA for the CDR3: TGTGCCAGCAGCCTGGGGCAGTACACTGAAGCTTTCTTT. Translated, it gives CASSLGQYTEAFF.

J is TRBJ2-7 and V is TRBV28; D gene uncertain. This CDR3 contains 13 residues. With 8 bases removed from V and 0 bases from J, the gap between germline ends came to 11 bases. The germline V gene has CDR1 MDHEN and CDR2 SYDVKM. CDR3 protein: CASSSTFSYEQYF. The CDR3 region has the DNA TGTGCCAGCTCGTCGACATTCTCCTACGAGCAGTACTTC.

CDR3 nucleotides: TGTGCCAGCAGCTTGGGACTAGCGGGGGAGAATGAGCAGTTCTTC. This codes for CASSLGLAGENEQFF. V and J are TRBV7-3 and TRBJ2-1; 14 bases fit TRBD2. The CDR3 has 15 amino acids. Trimming cost V 3 bases and J 7 bases; bases outside gene matches: 2. Germline V gene sequence: CDR1 SGHTA, CDR2 FQGTGA.

The V call is TRBV25-1, the J call TRBJ1-4, with 7 positions matching TRBD1. The CDR3 is made up of 15 amino acids. V lost 5 bases, J lost 5 bases, and 8 bases stayed unmatched. Germline CDR1 reads MGHDK; CDR2 reads SYGVNS. The CDR3 loop reads CASSTRQGGNEKLFF. The DNA for the CDR3 is TGTGCCAGCAGTACCCGACAGGGCGGGAATGAAAAACTGTTTTTT. The whole variable domain, remainder taken from reference TRBV25-1 and TRBJ1-4, is EADIYQTPRYLVIGTGKKITLECSQTMGHDKMYWYQQDPGMELHLIHYSYGVNSTEKGDLSSESTVSRIRTEHFPLTLESARPSHTSQYLCASSTRQGGNEKLFFGSGTQLSVL.

V and J are TRBV11-2 and TRBJ1-3; D not certain. Germline V lookup: CDR1 SGHAT, CDR2 FQNNGV. The CDR3 loop spans 15 amino acids. V was pared by 1 base and J by 2 bases, with 9 bases between. The CDR3 coding sequence is TGTGCCAGCAGCTTAGGCTTCGCGCCTGGAAACACCATATATTTT. Encoded protein: CASSLGFAPGNTIYF.

The rearrangement uses TRBV11-2 and TRBJ2-1; 16 bases are a match to TRBD2. This CDR3 is 16 amino acids long. Trimming cost V 4 bases and J 8 bases; bases outside gene matches: 5. The germline CDR1 and CDR2 sequences are SGHAT and FQNNGV. DNA of the CDR3: TGTGCCAGCAGCTACGGGACTAGCGGGAGGGCCGATGAGCAGTTCTTC. Its translation: CASSYGTSGRADEQFF.

This sequence joins TRBV28 and TRBJ2-7; D possibly corresponds to TRBD1 (6 bases). The V gene's germline CDR1 is MDHEN and CDR2 SYDVKM. The CDR3 is 15 amino acids. Between the trimmed V and J ends, which lost 5 bases and 5 bases, there was a span of 19 bases. The CDR3 DNA is TGTGCCAGCAGTCCTAGGGACACCCTCCTTGACGAGCAGTACTTC. It translates to CASSPRDTLLDEQYF. Based on the CDR3 plus reference TRBV28 and TRBJ2-7, the full variable domain is DVKVTQSSRYLVKRTGEKVFLECVQDMDHENMFWYRQDPGLGLRLIYFSYDVKMKEKGDIPEGYSVSREKKERFSLILESASTNQTSMYLCASSPRDTLLDEQYFGPGTRLTVT.

As concerns this clone: Additional DNA sequences in this sample encode the identical CDR3. The chain has TRBV7-9 and TRBJ1-1, with D possibly TRBD1 on 6 matching bases. The CDR3 spans 12 residues. Trimming removed 5 bases from V and 4 bases from J, with 8 bases in between. Germline V gene sequence: CDR1 SEHNR, CDR2 FQNEAQ (reference sequence). The CDR3 sequence is CASSLDSTEAFF. The CDR3 DNA reads as TGTGCCAGCAGCCTGGACAGCACTGAAGCTTTCTTT.

The chain uses TRBV29-1 and TRBJ2-7; TRBD2 aligns across 10 bases. Germline CDR1 and CDR2: SQVTM and ANQGSEA. The CDR3 has 13 amino acids. Germline trimming cut 6 bases from V and 4 bases from J; bases unmatched to any gene: 6. The CDR3 loop reads CSVDLAGEYEQYF. The CDR3 DNA sequence: TGCAGCGTAGACCTAGCGGGAGAGTACGAGCAGTACTTC.